What follows are 27 T cell receptor beta chains derived from one specimen sequenced in a study of blood T cell repertoires in COVID-19 (dated by TCRdb to 2020 to 2022). Library preparation used the immunoSEQ multiplex PCR assay. What TCRdb holds here is the immuneACCESS table cut down to in-frame rearrangements. Part of the clones is not present; checked against another copy, under half of the missing clones reflect an unresolved V gene, and the others are unexplained. For this sample there are around 99,000 clones; less than 85% appear just once. The top ten clonotypes cover roughly 8.4% of the sample. Material for sequencing was peripheral blood. Every receptor here comes from a man aged 45-65 years who had recovered from COVID-19.

The gene calls are TRBV2 and TRBJ1-5, with TRBD1 matching over 7 bases. V was pared by 3 bases and J by 9 bases, with 11 bases of the junction left unmatched. The V gene's germline CDR1 is SNHLY and CDR2 FYNNEI. The CDR3 is 15 amino acids. CDR3 residues: CASSEGDRAGGPQHF. The CDR3 DNA reads as TGTGCCAGCAGTGAGGGTGACAGGGCGGGAGGGCCCCAGCATTTT.

The rearrangement links TRBV2 to TRBJ1-4; 9 nucleotides align to TRBD1. This CDR3 comprises 14 residues. From germline, CDR1 is SNHLY and CDR2 FYNNEI. The V segment lost 7 bases and the J segment 8 bases; nucleotides outside the gene matches: 8. The DNA for the CDR3 is TGTGCCAGCAACCCGGACAGGGGTTCGGAAAAACTGTTTTTT. It codes for CASNPDRGSEKLFF. Full variable domain (remainder filled in from reference TRBV2 and TRBJ1-4): EPEVTQTPSHQVTQMGQEVILRCVPISNHLYFYWYRQILGQKVEFLVSFYNNEISEKSEIFDDQFSVERPDGSNFTLKIRSTKLEDSAMYFCASNPDRGSEKLFFGSGTQLSVL.

The chain uses TRBV3-1 (or the pseudogene TRBV3-2) and TRBJ1-1, with a weak D call TRBD1 (6 bases). Germline CDR1 LGHDT, CDR2 YNNKEL (reference sequence). Trimming stripped 1 base from V and 0 bases from J, with 15 bases between. The CDR3 runs to 17 residues. CDR3 coding DNA: TGTGCCAGCAGCCAAGCCAGACAGGCTAGGGTGAACACTGAAGCTTTCTTT. Amino acids: CASSQARQARVNTEAFF.

The CDR3 region has the DNA TGTGCCAGCAGACGAGGCCGGGAGCCAGATACGCAGTATTTT. Translated: CASRRGREPDTQYF. The chain uses TRBV7-2 and TRBJ2-3, with TRBD2 as a possible D gene (6 bases). V was cut by 6 bases and J by 4 bases, with 14 bases left in between. Germline assignment: CDR1 SGHTA and CDR2 FQGNSA. This CDR3 spans 14 amino acids.

The V and J genes are TRBV5-1 and TRBJ1-4, with D hard to call. The V gene's germline CDR1 is SGHRS and CDR2 YFSETQ. This CDR3 is built from 16 residues. V was shortened by 0 bases and J by 0 bases, with 9 bases between the two germline ends. Written as DNA, the CDR3 is TGCGCCAGCAGCTTGGTTTCCGGGGCAACTAATGAAAAACTGTTTTTT. As protein: CASSLVSGATNEKLFF. Filled out from reference TRBV5-1 and TRBJ1-4, the complete variable domain reads KAGVTQTPRYLIKTRGQQVTLSCSPISGHRSVSWYQQTPGQGLQFLFEYFSETQRNKGNFPGRFSGRQFSNSRSEMNVSTLELGDSALYLCASSLVSGATNEKLFFGSGTQLSVL.

The chain couples TRBV5-5 to TRBJ1-2; D is uncertain. The CDR3 runs to 13 residues. Trimming took 2 bases from V and 1 from J, leaving 6 bases between them. Looked up from germline, CDR1 is SGHKS and CDR2 is YYEKEE (reference sequence). CDR3 amino acids: CASSLSFNYGYTF. In DNA form, the CDR3 reads TGTGCCAGCAGCTTATCCTTTAACTATGGCTACACCTTC.

This clone was counted only a few times. The chain has TRBV4-1 and TRBJ1-5; D gene uncertain. The CDR3 spans 13 residues. The ends were cut back, 4 bases at V and 5 bases at J, with 9 bases in the middle. Germline loops: CDR1 MGHRA, CDR2 YSYEKL. The CDR3 nucleotides are TGCGCCAGCAGCCGAGACGGGGATCAGCCCCAGCATTTT. Translation: CASSRDGDQPQHF.

This clone was seen only a few times. J is TRBJ2-3 and V is TRBV5-1, with 10 bases that match TRBD2. Trimming removed 1 base from V and 4 bases from J; junction bases left unmatched: 6. Germline lookup yields CDR1 SGHRS and CDR2 YFSETQ. CDR3 size: 16 residues. The CDR3 here is CASSLYPSGGPDTQYF. The DNA for the CDR3 is TGCGCCAGCAGCTTGTACCCTAGCGGGGGACCAGATACGCAGTATTTT.

The chain joins TRBV5-1 to TRBJ1-2, with TRBD1 identical over 9 bases. Looked up from germline, CDR1 is SGHRS and CDR2 is YFSETQ. The CDR3 contains 14 residues. J lost 4 bases, V lost 0 bases, and 1 base had no gene match. The DNA for the CDR3 is TGCGCCAGCAGCTTGGGACAGGGGGTCTATGGCTACACCTTC. It specifies CASSLGQGVYGYTF.

This clone has just a few counts. The V gene is TRBV5-6, the J gene TRBJ1-1; no firm D call. Trimming removed 0 bases from V and 5 bases from J, with 14 bases in between. Germline V gives CDR1 SGHDT, CDR2 YYEEEE. The CDR3 has 15 amino acids. As DNA, the CDR3 is TGTGCCAGCAGCTTGGGGGCACGGATACAAACTGAAGCTTTCTTT. Translation: CASSLGARIQTEAFF.

The gene calls are TRBV25-1 and TRBJ1-2; 10 bases are shared with TRBD1. With V trimmed by 2 bases and J by 4 bases, 7 bases remained unmatched. Germline CDR1 and CDR2: MGHDK and SYGVNS. The CDR3 runs to 16 residues. CDR3 nucleotides: TGTGCCAGCAGTGAACCCGGGACAGGGGAATCCTATGGCTACACCTTC. It specifies CASSEPGTGESYGYTF.

The chain has TRBV18 and TRBJ2-5; TRBD1 is a possible D gene (6 bases). The germline V and J ends were trimmed by 5 bases and 4 bases, with 20 bases remaining between them. In germline, CDR1 is KGHSH, CDR2 LQKENI. CDR3 length: 16 amino acids. CDR3 in DNA: TGTGCCAGCTCAGGACGACAGGCCGTTGAGTCAGAGACCCAGTACTTC. It codes for CASSGRQAVESETQYF. The full variable domain, with the rest looked up from reference TRBV18 and TRBJ2-5, is NAGVMQNPRHLVRRRGQEARLRCSPMKGHSHVYWYRQLPEEGLKFMVYLQKENIIDESGMPKERFSAEFPKEGPSILRIQQVVRGDSAAYFCASSGRQAVESETQYFGPGTRLLVL.

This clone was detected a few times. The chain uses TRBV6-5 and TRBJ1-2; possibly TRBD1 for D (5 bases). V lost 0 bases to trimming and J lost 8 bases, with 13 bases between them. The CDR3 is 14 amino acids. Germline lookup yields CDR1 MNHEY and CDR2 SVGAGI. The CDR3, as DNA: TGTGCCAGCAGTTACTCTAACGGGGGGTCGGGCTACACCTTC. Amino acids: CASSYSNGGSGYTF.

The CDR3 loop reads CASSQVAGGGYNEQFF. CDR3 in DNA: TGTGCCAGCAGCCAAGTGGCGGGGGGGGGATACAATGAGCAGTTCTTC. The chain links TRBV3-1 (or the pseudogene TRBV3-2) to TRBJ2-1; 9 nucleotides line up with TRBD2. V lost 1 base to trimming and J lost 4 bases; unmatched junction nucleotides: 5. From germline, CDR1 is LGHDT and CDR2 YNNKEL (reference sequence). The CDR3 is 16 residues long.

The chain employs TRBV19 and TRBJ1-2; 8 bases align to TRBD1. This CDR3 is 13 amino acids long. Germline CDR1 reads LNHDA; CDR2 reads SQIVND (reference sequence). After removal of 5 bases from V and 8 bases from J, the junction contained 7 bases not matched to a gene. The CDR3 loop reads CASSPDRGWGYTF. The DNA for the CDR3 is TGTGCCAGTAGTCCAGACAGGGGTTGGGGCTACACCTTC.

V and J are TRBV6-6 and TRBJ2-7, with D possibly matching TRBD2 (6 bases). V was clipped by 5 bases and J by 0 bases, with 11 bases between them. This CDR3 has 14 residues. From germline, CDR1 is MNHNY and CDR2 SVGAGI (reference sequence). The CDR3: CASSAGTRSYEQYF. As DNA, the CDR3 is TGTGCCAGCAGTGCCGGGACTCGCTCCTACGAGCAGTACTTC.

The rearrangement joins TRBV5-1 to TRBJ2-7; 9 bases line up with TRBD2. Germline lookup yields CDR1 SGHRS and CDR2 YFSETQ. The CDR3 spans 17 residues. J lost 0 bases, V lost 0 bases, and 7 bases had no gene match. CDR3 loop: CASSLELAGRSSYEQYF. CDR3 bases: TGCGCCAGCAGCTTGGAGCTAGCGGGAAGGAGCTCCTACGAGCAGTACTTC.

This clone was counted between two and nine times. The rearrangement uses TRBV3-1 (or the pseudogene TRBV3-2) and TRBJ2-3; a weak D match, TRBD2 (5 bases). The CDR3 runs to 14 residues. The germline V and J ends were trimmed by 1 base and 5 bases, with 10 bases remaining between them. Germline CDR1 reads LGHDT; CDR2 reads YNNKEL (reference sequence). CDR3 in amino acids: CASSQVWAGDTQYF. CDR3 nucleotide sequence: TGTGCCAGCAGCCAAGTCTGGGCGGGAGATACGCAGTATTTT.

The chain is built from TRBV14 and TRBJ2-1; the match to TRBD2 covers 10 bases. Germline assignment: CDR1 SGHDN and CDR2 FVKESK. After removal of 4 bases from V and 2 bases from J, the junction contained 5 bases not matched to a gene. The CDR3 covers 16 residues. The CDR3 coding sequence is TGTGCCAGCAGCCCTTTAGCGGGGGGAACCTACAATGAGCAGTTCTTC. It encodes CASSPLAGGTYNEQFF.

There are a few counts of this clone. DNA for the CDR3: TGTGCCAGTAGTATAGATCTAAGCCCGAACTACGAGCAGTACTTC. Translation: CASSIDLSPNYEQYF. The chain couples TRBV19 to TRBJ2-7; D is undetermined. The CDR3 totals 15 residues. Per germline, CDR1 LNHDA and CDR2 SQIVND (reference sequence). The germline V and J ends were trimmed by 0 bases and 3 bases, with 12 bases remaining between them.

The CDR3 region is CASSLGSSWNGELFF. Here the CDR3 DNA reads TGCGCCAGCAGCTTGGGGTCTAGCTGGAACGGGGAGCTGTTTTTT. The chain joins TRBV5-1 to TRBJ2-2, with TRBD2 as a possible D gene (5 bases). The V gene's germline CDR1 is SGHRS and CDR2 YFSETQ. The CDR3 covers 15 residues. V was trimmed by 0 bases and J by 7 bases, leaving 13 bases between them. Filled out from reference TRBV5-1 and TRBJ2-2, the complete variable domain reads KAGVTQTPRYLIKTRGQQVTLSCSPISGHRSVSWYQQTPGQGLQFLFEYFSETQRNKGNFPGRFSGRQFSNSRSEMNVSTLELGDSALYLCASSLGSSWNGELFFGEGSRLTVL.

This chain links TRBV5-6 with TRBJ2-7; 7 positions agree with TRBD1. V shed 7 bases, J shed 5 bases, and the junction held 12 bases outside the gene matches. The CDR3 totals 14 residues. Germline assignment: CDR1 SGHDT and CDR2 YYEEEE. The CDR3 DNA follows: TGTGCCAGCGTAAACAGGGGTGTCGGAAACGAGCAGTACTTC. Translation gives CASVNRGVGNEQYF.

The chain is built from TRBV5-1 and TRBJ1-1, with D perhaps TRBD1 (6 bases). With 0 bases removed from V and 10 bases from J, the gap between germline ends came to 16 bases. Germline V gives CDR1 SGHRS, CDR2 YFSETQ. CDR3 length: 14 residues. CDR3 residues: CASSLAQIGTIAFF. CDR3 nucleotide sequence: TGCGCCAGCAGCTTGGCACAGATAGGGACAATAGCTTTCTTT.

For this clone: Other DNA sequences in the same sample also yield this CDR3. The genes are TRBV9 and TRBJ1-1; weak D call: TRBD1 (6 bases). The CDR3 consists of 14 residues. Germline-derived CDR1 and CDR2 are SGDLS and YYNGEE. V was pared by 2 bases and J by 5 bases, with 13 bases between. This CDR3 is CASSVGGLGTEAFF. The DNA for the CDR3 is TGTGCCAGCAGCGTCGGGGGGCTGGGTACTGAAGCTTTCTTT.

This sequence joins TRBV9 and TRBJ1-1, with a possible D match to TRBD1 (5 bases). The CDR3 sequence is 15 residues long. In germline, CDR1 is SGDLS, CDR2 YYNGEE. The V end lost 3 bases, the J end lost 1 base, and 13 bases lay between the germline ends. The CDR3 reads CASSAGPTGNTEAFF. The CDR3 DNA is TGTGCCAGCAGCGCAGGCCCTACAGGGAACACTGAAGCTTTCTTT.

The chain uses TRBV6-5 and TRBJ2-7; D perhaps matches TRBD2 (5 bases). This CDR3 spans 13 amino acids. With 0 bases removed from V and 2 bases from J, the gap between germline ends came to 5 bases. Germline assignment: CDR1 MNHEY and CDR2 SVGAGI. CDR3 bases: TGTGCCAGCAGTTACTCCGGGGCCTACGAGCAGTACTTC. It yields the protein CASSYSGAYEQYF.

The rearrangement joins TRBV6-5 to TRBJ1-2; D not resolved. The germline V gene has CDR1 MNHEY and CDR2 SVGAGI. Trimming took off 5 bases at V and 5 bases at J, with 6 bases between the two ends. This CDR3 contains 11 residues. In DNA, the CDR3 is TGTGCCAGCAGTACTTTTTATGGCTACACCTTC. It encodes CASSTFYGYTF.